A single sample gave rise to the 29 T cell receptor beta chains below, sequenced in a study of blood T cell repertoires in COVID-19. Method: immunoSEQ multiplex PCR; TCRdb's copy keeps in-frame clones and lacks some. Among fewer than 50,000 clones, around nine tenths were seen once, and the ten largest hold 8% to 10%. The specimen sequenced was peripheral blood. The receptor set was obtained from a man in his fifties with active COVID-19.

The rearrangement uses TRBV2 and TRBJ1-4; D is unresolved. The germline V gene encodes CDR1 SNHLY and CDR2 FYNNEI. The V end was cut by 7 bases, the J end by 10 bases, with 16 bases between. The CDR3 length is 13 residues. The DNA of the CDR3 is TGTGCCAGCACGACCGGCCTGCGGGGAAAACTGTTTTTT. This gives the protein CASTTGLRGKLFF.

The chain uses TRBV6-1 and TRBJ2-3; D uncertain. From germline, CDR1 is MNHNS and CDR2 SASEGT. This CDR3 has 11 amino acids. V dropped 3 bases and J dropped 5 bases, with 3 bases sitting between them. CDR3 sequence reads: CASSDVDTQYF. CDR3 sequence (DNA): TGTGCCAGCAGTGACGTAGATACGCAGTATTTT.

This clone was found once. The chain employs TRBV19 and TRBJ2-1; 8 positions match TRBD2. The CDR3 runs to 15 residues. CDR1 is LNHDA, CDR2 SQIVND, per germline (reference sequence). After removal of 3 bases from V and 9 bases from J, the junction contained 10 bases not matched to a gene. CDR3 residues: CASSIPAGDSSEQFF. CDR3 nucleotide sequence: TGTGCCAGTAGTATTCCAGCGGGAGATAGTAGTGAGCAGTTCTTC.

The chain joins TRBV6-2 or TRBV6-3 to TRBJ1-5, with 10 bases lining up with TRBD1. The junction had 16 bases not matched to a gene; V was cut back by 3 bases and J by 5 bases. The CDR3 sequence is 19 residues long. Germline V CDR1 and CDR2: MNHEY, SVGEGT. The CDR3 protein is CASSYYPSRTGGWYQPQHF. In nucleotides, the CDR3 is TGTGCCAGCAGTTATTACCCTTCTCGGACAGGGGGATGGTATCAGCCCCAGCATTTT.

The V and J genes are TRBV4-3 and TRBJ2-7; perhaps TRBD2 as D (7 bases). With 0 bases removed from V and 3 bases from J, the gap between germline ends came to 21 bases. The CDR3 extends over 18 amino acids. The germline V gene encodes CDR1 LGHNA and CDR2 YSLEER. CDR3 sequence: CASSQEMGGRVDRYEQYF. The CDR3 coding sequence is TGCGCCAGCAGCCAAGAGATGGGGGGGCGCGTCGATCGCTACGAGCAGTACTTC.

The chain employs TRBV13 and TRBJ2-1; 16 positions match TRBD2. Trimming cost V 5 bases and J 8 bases; bases outside gene matches: 3. From germline, CDR1 is PRHDT and CDR2 FYEKMQ (reference sequence). The CDR3 loop spans 15 amino acids. DNA of the CDR3: TGTGCCAGCAGCACGGGACTAGCGGGGGGGGATGAGCAGTTCTTC. Translation gives CASSTGLAGGDEQFF.

This clone was counted between two and nine times. V gene TRBV5-4 combines with J gene TRBJ2-5; a weak D match, TRBD2 (7 bases). Germline assignment: CDR1 SGHNT and CDR2 YYREEE (reference sequence). This CDR3 is 15 amino acids long. V was shortened by 2 bases and J by 5 bases, with 16 bases between the two germline ends. CDR3: CASSFAGARGETQYF. In nucleotides, the CDR3 is TGTGCCAGCAGCTTTGCGGGGGCAAGGGGGGAGACCCAGTACTTC.

This clone was found once. The chain uses TRBV10-3 and TRBJ2-2; no clear D gene. The ends were cut back, 9 bases at V and 4 bases at J, with 12 bases in the middle. In germline, CDR1 is ENHRY, CDR2 SYGVKD. The CDR3 consists of 13 residues. This CDR3 reads CAILRQATGELFF. The CDR3 DNA sequence: TGTGCCATTCTTCGACAAGCCACCGGGGAGCTGTTTTTT.

The gene calls are TRBV7-7 and TRBJ2-5, with D maybe TRBD1 (7 bases). In germline, CDR1 is SSHAT, CDR2 FNYEAQ (reference sequence). Trimming removed 5 bases at V and 5 bases at J, with 18 bases between. CDR3 length: 15 residues. The CDR3 region is CASSTNRGGGETQYF. The DNA of the CDR3 is TGTGCCAGCAGCACCAACAGGGGCGGAGGGGAGACCCAGTACTTC.

The rearrangement links TRBV5-1 to TRBJ2-2, with 15 bases fitting TRBD2. Germline V gene data show CDR1 as SGHRS and CDR2 as YFSETQ. V dropped 2 bases and J dropped 1; count of bases not matched to a gene: 15. This CDR3 spans 22 amino acids. The CDR3 here is CASSFPGLAGGPSARNTGELFF. Here the CDR3 DNA reads TGCGCCAGCAGCTTCCCGGGACTAGCGGGAGGACCTTCCGCGAGGAACACCGGGGAGCTGTTTTTT.

The chain has TRBV11-3 and TRBJ2-7, with 12 bases matching TRBD2. CDR3 length: 14 residues. The V gene end was trimmed by 4 bases and the J gene end by 6 bases; junction bases not matched to a gene: 4. Per the germline V gene, CDR1 is SGHNT and CDR2 is YENEEA. The CDR3 DNA sequence: TGTGCCAGCAGCTCCGGACTAGCGGGGCGCGAGCAGTACTTC. Translating gives CASSSGLAGREQYF.

The V gene is TRBV5-1, the J gene TRBJ2-1, with 9 bases that match TRBD2. This CDR3 contains 15 residues. The trim removed 0 bases at V and 5 bases at J, leaving 3 bases unmatched. Germline CDR1 SGHRS, CDR2 YFSETQ. In nucleotides, the CDR3 is TGCGCCAGCAGCTTGGGTGCGGGAGGGCACAATGAGCAGTTCTTC. Translating it yields CASSLGAGGHNEQFF.

V and J are TRBV7-6 and TRBJ2-3; 12 bases fit TRBD2. V gave up 0 bases and J gave up 4 bases; unmatched junction bases: 8. CDR1 SGHVS and CDR2 FNYEAQ come from the germline V gene. This CDR3 has 18 amino acids. CDR3 amino acids: CASSLAPPSGRGADTQYF. In DNA form, the CDR3 reads TGTGCCAGCAGCTTAGCTCCACCTAGCGGGAGGGGCGCAGATACGCAGTATTTT.

The V call is TRBV5-5, the J call TRBJ2-1; TRBD2 aligns across 10 bases. The CDR3 totals 15 residues. V shed 4 bases, J shed 11 bases, and the junction held 12 bases outside the gene matches. The germline gives CDR1 SGHKS, CDR2 YYEKEE (reference sequence). Here the CDR3 DNA reads TGTGCCAGCAGCGTTAGCGGGAGGCTGCCCTCCAAGCAGTTCTTC. Protein sequence: CASSVSGRLPSKQFF. Combining the CDR3 with reference TRBV5-5 and TRBJ2-1 gives the whole variable domain DAGVTQSPTHLIKTRGQQVTLRCSPISGHKSVSWYQQVLGQGPQFIFQYYEKEERGRGNFPDRFSARQFPNYSSELNVNALLLGDSALYLCASSVSGRLPSKQFFGPGTRLTVL.

The sample holds one count of this clone. This rearrangement joins TRBV5-5 to TRBJ1-4; TRBD1 aligns across 10 bases. There are 15 residues in the CDR3. The ends lost 3 bases at V and 6 bases at J; junction bases unmatched: 5. Germline CDR1 and CDR2: SGHKS and YYEKEE (reference sequence). The CDR3 DNA sequence: TGTGCCAGCAGCTCCCTCGGACAGGGGGATGAAAAACTGTTTTTT. Its translation is CASSSLGQGDEKLFF.

The J gene is TRBJ1-2, the V gene TRBV18; 9 positions agree with TRBD1. Germline V gene lookup returns CDR1 KGHSH and CDR2 LQKENI. Losses at the gene ends were 3 bases for V and 4 bases for J; bases not matched to a gene: 3. CDR3 size: 14 residues. Here the CDR3 DNA reads TGTGCCAGCTCACCCGACAGGGGGGTCTATGGCTACACCTTC. Protein product: CASSPDRGVYGYTF.

The rearrangement uses TRBV7-3 and TRBJ2-5; tentative D call: TRBD2 (5 bases). V was cut by 3 bases and J by 5 bases, with 7 bases left in between. The length of the CDR3 is 12 residues. Germline V lookup: CDR1 SGHTA, CDR2 FQGTGA. The CDR3 DNA is TGTGCCAGCAGCTTCCCGGGGGAGACCCAGTACTTC. Translated: CASSFPGETQYF. The variable domain in full, with the rest retrieved from reference TRBV7-3 and TRBJ2-5, is GAGVSQTPSNKVTEKGKYVELRCDPISGHTALYWYRQSLGQGPEFLIYFQGTGAADDSGLPNDRFFAVRPEGSVSTLKIQRTERGDSAVYLCASSFPGETQYFGPGTRLLVL.

V gene TRBV21-1 combines with J gene TRBJ1-1. TRBV21-1 is assigned pseudogene status. This CDR3 is 17 amino acids long. The CDR3 sequence: CASSKGSEGRMNTEAFF. CDR3 in DNA: TGTGCCAGCAGCAAAGGGAGTGAGGGTAGGATGAACACTGAAGCTTTCTTT.

The rearrangement joins TRBV7-3 to TRBJ2-1; 12 bases are shared with TRBD2. The V and J ends lost 4 bases and 6 bases, in that order; junction bases with no gene match: 1. Germline assignment: CDR1 SGHTA and CDR2 FQGTGA. This CDR3 has 14 amino acids. The CDR3 coding sequence is TGTGCCAGCAGCTCTAGCGGGGGGGTCAATGAGCAGTTCTTC. This codes for CASSSSGGVNEQFF.

In DNA, the CDR3 is TGTGCCAGCAGCTTTTCGAGTGGGAACAGGGGAGTCACCGGGGAGCTGTTTTTT. Translated: CASSFSSGNRGVTGELFF. The chain employs TRBV7-8 and TRBJ2-2, with 7 bases fitting TRBD1. V shed 3 bases, J shed 4 bases, and the junction held 14 bases outside the gene matches. CDR1 and CDR2 from the germline V gene are SGHVS and FQNEAQ. CDR3 length equals 18 residues.

The rearrangement links TRBV18 to TRBJ2-7; 12 bases align to TRBD2. Germline V gives CDR1 KGHSH, CDR2 LQKENI. The CDR3 consists of 14 residues. The ends lost 6 bases at V and 4 bases at J; junction bases unmatched: 4. CDR3 loop: CASSLAGGIYEQYF. The CDR3 DNA reads as TGTGCCAGCTCCCTAGCGGGAGGGATTTACGAGCAGTACTTC.

V is TRBV7-9 and J is TRBJ2-5, with 8 bases matching TRBD2. CDR1 is SEHNR and CDR2 is FQNEAQ in the germline V gene (reference sequence). Losses at the gene ends were 1 base for V and 3 bases for J; bases not matched to a gene: 13. The CDR3 runs 18 residues. CDR3: CASSLDSWWSGGEETQYF. DNA for the CDR3: TGTGCCAGCAGCTTAGATTCCTGGTGGAGCGGGGGAGAAGAGACCCAGTACTTC.

The V call is TRBV7-3, the J call TRBJ2-6; a possible D gene is TRBD1 (6 bases). Looked up from germline, CDR1 is SGHTA and CDR2 is FQGTGA. The CDR3 totals 15 residues. Trimming pared 5 bases from V and 2 bases from J, leaving 10 bases between. The CDR3 sequence is CASSPRGTGANVLTF. The CDR3 DNA is TGTGCCAGCAGCCCCAGGGGAACTGGGGCCAACGTCCTGACTTTC.

This clone was detected once. This chain joins TRBV5-5 and TRBJ2-7; 9 bases are shared with TRBD2. This CDR3 has 14 amino acids. V shed 0 bases and J 12 bases; nucleotides not matched to a gene: 10. CDR1 is SGHKS and CDR2 is YYEKEE in the germline V gene (reference sequence). The CDR3 sequence: CASSLEADSGSLYF. The CDR3 nucleotides read TGTGCCAGCAGCTTGGAGGCGGATAGCGGGAGCCTGTACTTC.

The genes are TRBV15 and TRBJ1-2; TRBD1 aligns across 9 bases. Per germline, CDR1 LNHNV and CDR2 YYDKDF (reference sequence). The J segment lost 3 bases and the V segment lost 3 bases, leaving 2 bases of the junction unmatched. CDR3 length: 14 residues. The DNA for the CDR3 is TGTGCCACCAGCAGCCGGACAGGGGACTATGGCTACACCTTC. Its protein product is CATSSRTGDYGYTF.

The chain employs TRBV12-3 or TRBV12-4 and TRBJ2-2; D gene unclear. The V end was cut by 7 bases, the J end by 2 bases, with 8 bases between. This CDR3 has 13 amino acids. CDR3 nucleotides: TGTGCCAGCACCATTACAAACACCGGGGAGCTGTTTTTT. This codes for CASTITNTGELFF.

The chain employs TRBV19 and TRBJ2-1; TRBD1 matches 8 bases. The CDR3 length is 15 residues. Germline loops: CDR1 LNHDA, CDR2 SQIVND (reference sequence). V lost 3 bases, J lost 0 bases, and 1 base stayed unmatched. The DNA for the CDR3 is TGTGCCAGTAGTATGGACAGGGCCTCCTACAATGAGCAGTTCTTC. This translates into CASSMDRASYNEQFF. Looking up the rest from reference TRBV19 and TRBJ2-1 gives the full variable domain: DGGITQSPKYLFRKEGQNVTLSCEQNLNHDAMYWYRQDPGQGLRLIYYSQIVNDFQKGDIAEGYSVSREKKESFPLTVTSAQKNPTAFYLCASSMDRASYNEQFFGPGTRLTVL.

V usage is TRBV6-2 or TRBV6-3 and J usage is TRBJ2-1; D not resolved. V dropped 0 bases and J dropped 7 bases, with 7 bases sitting between them. Germline V gene lookup returns CDR1 MNHEY and CDR2 SVGEGT. The CDR3 consists of 13 residues. CDR3 amino acids: CASSYSTPNEQFF. Here the CDR3 DNA reads TGTGCCAGCAGTTACTCGACTCCGAATGAGCAGTTCTTC.

The V and J genes are TRBV2 and TRBJ2-1; 7 bases match TRBD1. The CDR3 runs 14 residues. Germline CDR1 SNHLY, CDR2 FYNNEI. Unmatched junction bases numbered 6, after V lost 5 bases and J lost 5 bases. CDR3 in amino acids: CASSFVGQDNEQFF. The CDR3 DNA follows: TGTGCCAGCAGTTTCGTCGGACAGGACAATGAGCAGTTCTTC.